Each of the 20 T cell receptor beta chains below was sequenced from the same sample in a study of T-cell memory formation after mild COVID-19. One entry per CDR3 protein, called by TCRdb with MiXCR from the 5' RACE reads. The sample yields hundreds of thousands of distinct CDR3 sequences, 15% seen once. The source material was PBMCs or a T cell subset sorted from them (not recorded which). The receptor set was obtained from a man in his late teens or twenties who had mild COVID-19 (a few samples of this study predate the infection). Cell type and time point are not known.

This clonotype turned up a few times. This sequence joins TRBV9 and TRBJ1-1; D is perhaps TRBD1 (6 bases). The CDR3 has 14 residues. V was trimmed by 6 bases and J by 5 bases, leaving 17 bases between them. Germline CDR1 and CDR2: SGDLS and YYNGEE. The CDR3: CASTTDGGQTEAFF. The CDR3 DNA sequence: TGTGCCAGCACCACGGACGGGGGGCAGACTGAAGCTTTCTTT.

This clonotype has a handful of counts. The chain joins TRBV7-2 to TRBJ2-5; weak D call: TRBD2 (5 bases). This CDR3 has 16 amino acids. The V and J ends lost 1 base and 4 bases respectively, with 16 bases between them. Germline V gene data show CDR1 as SGHTA and CDR2 as FQGNSA. The CDR3 DNA sequence: TGTGCCAGCAGCTTAGTCGGCCGGCGGCTAGCAGAGACCCAGTACTTC. Translation gives CASSLVGRRLAETQYF.

The chain joins TRBV10-3 to TRBJ2-3, with D perhaps assigned TRBD1 or TRBD2 (5 bases each). The V and J ends lost 4 bases and 6 bases respectively, with 17 bases between them. Germline V CDR1 and CDR2: ENHRY, SYGVKD. The CDR3 has 15 amino acids. For the CDR3, the DNA is TGTGCCATCAGTGGGGACGGGGCTGGCGGGGATACGCAGTATTTT. Its translation is CAISGDGAGGDTQYF.

This clonotype was counted a few times. This chain joins TRBV29-1 and TRBJ1-1; weak D call: TRBD1 (5 bases). V lost 6 bases, J lost 5 bases, and 16 bases lay in between. The CDR3 extends over 13 amino acids. Germline CDR1 and CDR2: SQVTM and ANQGSEA. CDR3 sequence (DNA): TGCAGCGTCGTCGGGAACTGGGGGACTGAAGCTTTCTTT. Translation: CSVVGNWGTEAFF. Together with reference TRBV29-1 and TRBJ1-1, the CDR3 gives the full variable domain: SAVISQKPSRDICQRGTSLTIQCQVDSQVTMMFWYRQQPGQSLTLIATANQGSEATYESGFVIDKFPISRPNLTFSTLTVSNMSPEDSSIYLCSVVGNWGTEAFFGQGTRLTVV.

This clonotype was observed many times. The chain couples TRBV5-1 to TRBJ2-5; 8 bases are a match to TRBD2. Germline CDR1 is SGHRS and CDR2 is YFSETQ. V lost 5 bases, J lost 3 bases, and 9 bases stayed unmatched. CDR3 length equals 15 residues. CDR3 nucleotide sequence: TGCGCCAGCAGAAGCGGGGGACTATCAAAAGAGACCCAGTACTTC. It specifies CASRSGGLSKETQYF.

This clonotype was observed many times. The genes are TRBV20-1 and TRBJ1-4; TRBD1 aligns across 7 bases. Germline CDR1 and CDR2: DFQATT and SNEGSKA (reference sequence). J lost 3 bases, V lost 2 bases, and 15 bases had no gene match. The CDR3 totals 18 residues. In nucleotides, the CDR3 is TGCAGTGCTAGAAAAGACAGGGTCGGTTCGAGGGCTAATGAAAAACTGTTTTTT. Encoded protein: CSARKDRVGSRANEKLFF.

This chain links TRBV12-3 or TRBV12-4 with TRBJ2-1; D not resolved. V shed 5 bases and J shed 10 bases, with 18 bases lying between them. The CDR3 has 14 residues. CDR3 bases: TGTGCCAGCAGTCTGCTATCACCTAGAGGAGAGCAGTTCTTC. It is translated as CASSLLSPRGEQFF.

This chain links TRBV12-3 or TRBV12-4 with TRBJ2-5; the D is unclear. This CDR3 has 12 residues. V lost 6 bases, J lost 5 bases, and 10 bases lay in between. The CDR3 DNA sequence: TGTGCCAGCAGCGTGCTTTGGGAGACCCAGTACTTC. This sequence encodes CASSVLWETQYF.

This clonotype has at least ten counts. The chain couples TRBV4-3 to TRBJ2-1; D is perhaps TRBD1 (6 bases). Trimming cost V 1 base and J 3 bases, with 10 bases left between them. The CDR3 length is 15 residues. Germline V CDR1 and CDR2: LGHNA, YSLEER. The CDR3 protein is CASSQGTARYNEQFF. The CDR3 region has the DNA TGCGCCAGCAGCCAAGGGACAGCCCGCTACAATGAGCAGTTCTTC.

This clonotype turned up a few times. This chain uses TRBV29-1 with TRBJ2-1; D possibly corresponds to TRBD1 (5 bases). V lost 6 bases, J lost 4 bases, and 16 bases lay in between. This CDR3 is 14 amino acids long. Germline CDR1 SQVTM, CDR2 ANQGSEA. The CDR3 nucleotides read TGCAGCGTCCTAACTACTGACAGTTACAATGAGCAGTTCTTC. Protein: CSVLTTDSYNEQFF.

This clonotype occurred a few times. The rearrangement links TRBV29-1 to TRBJ2-7; D unresolved. The V end was cut by 1 base, the J end by 6 bases, with 10 bases between. Germline V gene sequence: CDR1 SQVTM, CDR2 ANQGSEA. The CDR3 extends over 12 amino acids. Written as DNA, the CDR3 is TGCAGCGTTGAAGGTGCCGGGCGCGAGCAGTACTTC. This sequence encodes CSVEGAGREQYF.

This rearrangement joins TRBV7-6 to TRBJ1-3, with a tentative D call TRBD1 (6 bases). V was cut by 5 bases and J by 4 bases, with 15 bases left in between. The CDR3 is 15 residues long. The germline CDR1 and CDR2 sequences are SGHVS and FNYEAQ. Written as DNA, the CDR3 is TGTGCCAGCAGCCCTACCGGAGGGGGAGGAAACACCATATATTTT. Amino acid sequence: CASSPTGGGGNTIYF.

This clonotype was observed a few times. J is TRBJ1-1 and V is TRBV2, with TRBD1 as a possible D gene (6 bases). The germline gives CDR1 SNHLY, CDR2 FYNNEI. V was clipped by 7 bases and J by 1 base, with 13 bases between them. The CDR3 has 14 residues. The CDR3 sequence: CASNPGASNTEAFF. CDR3 in DNA: TGTGCCAGCAATCCAGGGGCCTCGAACACTGAAGCTTTCTTT.

This clonotype was found a few times. The chain recombines TRBV7-2 with TRBJ1-6, with D maybe TRBD1 (5 bases). This CDR3 contains 15 residues. In germline, CDR1 is SGHTA, CDR2 FQGNSA. The germline V and J ends were trimmed by 1 base and 11 bases, with 15 bases remaining between them. The CDR3 sequence: CASSLGVSGRPPLHF. The CDR3 DNA is TGTGCCAGCAGCTTAGGGGTGTCAGGGAGGCCACCCCTCCACTTT.

The J gene is TRBJ1-1, the V gene TRBV10-3, with TRBD1 matching 7 bases. The CDR3 runs 17 residues. V lost 4 bases, J lost 3 bases, and 14 bases stayed unmatched. CDR1 is ENHRY, CDR2 SYGVKD, per germline. The CDR3 coding sequence is TGTGCCATCAGTGGGGACAGCCGAAACCTGGGGGACACTGAAGCTTTCTTT. Its translation: CAISGDSRNLGDTEAFF.

There are many counts of this clonotype. This chain links TRBV7-2 with TRBJ1-1, with D unclear. This CDR3 region has 13 residues. Per germline, CDR1 SGHTA and CDR2 FQGNSA. Trimming took off 4 bases at V and 2 bases at J, with 8 bases between the two ends. In nucleotides, the CDR3 is TGTGCCAGCAGCTCAAACCTAAACACTGAAGCTTTCTTT. Protein product: CASSSNLNTEAFF.

This clonotype showed up many times. The V gene is TRBV7-2, the J gene TRBJ2-5, with D possibly TRBD1 on 5 matching bases. V lost 0 bases and J lost 0, with 11 bases in between. Germline CDR1 and CDR2: SGHTA and FQGNSA. The CDR3 loop spans 16 amino acids. CDR3: CASSLAKGLDQETQYF. The CDR3 nucleotides read TGTGCCAGCAGCTTAGCGAAGGGGCTGGACCAAGAGACCCAGTACTTC.

This clonotype was seen more than once but under ten times. The chain uses TRBV10-3 and TRBJ2-7; 9 bases agree with TRBD1. Germline loops: CDR1 ENHRY, CDR2 SYGVKD. The CDR3 runs to 14 residues. The V and J ends lost 7 bases and 1 base, in that order; junction bases with no gene match: 5. Written as DNA, the CDR3 is TGTGCCATCACCGGGACAGGGAAATCCTACGAGCAGTACGTC. Protein: CAITGTGKSYEQYV.

At least ten counts were recorded for this clonotype. The chain carries TRBV6-7 and TRBJ1-6; D uncertain. Being an ORF, TRBV6-7 has a function that is uncertain. The CDR3 loop spans 11 amino acids. V dropped 1 base and J dropped 17 bases, with 9 bases sitting between them. The CDR3, as DNA: TGTGCCAGCAGTTACTGGCATGAAATCCACTTT. Protein: CASSYWHEIHF.

This clonotype was recorded a few times. The J gene is TRBJ2-1, the V gene TRBV5-1; D is unclear. CDR1 and CDR2 (germline): SGHRS, YFSETQ. The CDR3 runs 16 residues. V shed 2 bases and J shed 8 bases, with 20 bases lying between them. The CDR3 nucleotides are TGCGCCAGCAGCTTCGACACCGATAGACGGACCTATGAGCAGTTCTTC. It is translated as CASSFDTDRRTYEQFF.